Each of the 7 T cell receptor beta chains below was sequenced from the same sample in a study of identical twins. TCRdb analysed the 5' RACE reads with MiXCR anew, one entry per CDR3 protein. This sample yields around 570,000 distinct CDR3 sequences, of which 9.5% to 10% are seen a single time; 2.5% to 3% belongs to the top ten. The sample was also reused in another study, on yellow fever vaccine responses in identical twins.

The sample comprised PBMCs. These receptors all come from a woman younger than 30 in good health.

The sample holds many counts of this clonotype. The chain couples TRBV5-5 to TRBJ2-7; D could derive from TRBD1 or TRBD2 (5 bases each). The CDR3 sequence is 12 residues long. V lost 6 bases and J lost 3, with 10 bases in between. Germline lookup yields CDR1 SGHKS and CDR2 YYEKEE (reference sequence). CDR3 coding DNA: TGTGCCAGCATGAGAGGGGACTACGAGCAGTACTTC. Translating gives CASMRGDYEQYF. Filled out from reference TRBV5-5 and TRBJ2-7, the complete variable domain reads DAGVTQSPTHLIKTRGQQVTLRCSPISGHKSVSWYQQVLGQGPQFIFQYYEKEERGRGNFPDRFSARQFPNYSSELNVNALLLGDSALYLCASMRGDYEQYFGPGTRLTVT.

This clonotype occurred many times. V usage is TRBV27 and J usage is TRBJ1-2; TRBD1 is a possible D gene (5 bases). Germline V gene lookup returns CDR1 MNHEY and CDR2 SMNVEV (reference sequence). The CDR3 has 14 amino acids. V was trimmed by 9 bases and J by 2 bases, leaving 16 bases between them. DNA for the CDR3: TGTGCCAGTACCCCAAGGGGAGGGAACTATGGCTACACCTTC. Its translation: CASTPRGGNYGYTF.

This clonotype was detected ten times or more. The chain employs TRBV3-1 and TRBJ2-3; TRBD2 is a possible D gene (6 bases). The CDR3 length is 16 residues. Germline V gives CDR1 LGHDT, CDR2 YNNKEL (reference sequence). V dropped 1 base and J dropped 3 bases, with 14 bases sitting between them. CDR3 sequence: CASSQAAGSLTDTQYF. The CDR3 DNA is TGTGCCAGCAGCCAAGCTGCCGGGAGCTTGACAGATACGCAGTATTTT.

This clonotype was seen repeatedly, ten times or more. This chain links TRBV3-1 with TRBJ2-7, with 7 bases that match TRBD2. The CDR3 loop spans 15 amino acids. Per germline, CDR1 LGHDT and CDR2 YNNKEL (reference sequence). The junction had 4 bases not matched to a gene; V was cut back by 1 base and J by 1 base. CDR3 bases: TGTGCCAGCAGCCAAGGCGGTAGCGGGTCCTACGAGCAGTACTTC. This sequence encodes CASSQGGSGSYEQYF.

The table lists this clonotype with a few counts. The chain carries TRBV5-6 and TRBJ2-4; 11 bases agree with TRBD1. Germline CDR1 SGHDT, CDR2 YYEEEE. The CDR3 extends over 14 amino acids. With V trimmed by 4 bases and J by 13 bases, 10 bases remained unmatched. Here the CDR3 DNA reads TGTGCCAGCAGCATGGACAGGGGGCGGGAGGACCAGTACTTC. Translated: CASSMDRGREDQYF.

This clonotype was seen only a few times. This chain links TRBV6-1 with TRBJ1-1; unclear D gene. V dropped 5 bases and J dropped 0 bases, with 13 bases sitting between them. The germline V gene encodes CDR1 MNHNS and CDR2 SASEGT. The CDR3 length is 15 residues. The CDR3 protein is CASSQRTALNTEAFF. The CDR3 DNA follows: TGTGCCAGCAGTCAAAGGACCGCCCTGAACACTGAAGCTTTCTTT.

This clonotype has ten or more counts. The J gene is TRBJ2-5, the V gene TRBV20-1, with D unclear. Germline assignment: CDR1 DFQATT and CDR2 SNEGSKA (reference sequence). The V end was cut by 3 bases, the J end by 2 bases, with 7 bases between. The CDR3 contains 12 residues. CDR3 protein: CSASVGQETQYF. The DNA of the CDR3 is TGCAGTGCTAGTGTTGGTCAAGAGACCCAGTACTTC.